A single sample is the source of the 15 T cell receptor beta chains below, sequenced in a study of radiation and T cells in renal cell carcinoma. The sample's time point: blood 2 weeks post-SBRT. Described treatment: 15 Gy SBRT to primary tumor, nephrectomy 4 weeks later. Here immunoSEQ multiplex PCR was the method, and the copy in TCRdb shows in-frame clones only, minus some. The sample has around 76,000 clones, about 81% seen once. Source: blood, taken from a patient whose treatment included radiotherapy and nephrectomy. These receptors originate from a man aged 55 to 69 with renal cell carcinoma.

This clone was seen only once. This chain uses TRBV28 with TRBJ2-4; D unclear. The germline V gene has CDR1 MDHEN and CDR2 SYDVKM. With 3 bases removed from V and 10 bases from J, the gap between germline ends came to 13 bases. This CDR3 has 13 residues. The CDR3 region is CASSFLRSPIQYF. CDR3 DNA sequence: TGTGCCAGCAGTTTTCTTCGGAGCCCTATTCAGTACTTC.

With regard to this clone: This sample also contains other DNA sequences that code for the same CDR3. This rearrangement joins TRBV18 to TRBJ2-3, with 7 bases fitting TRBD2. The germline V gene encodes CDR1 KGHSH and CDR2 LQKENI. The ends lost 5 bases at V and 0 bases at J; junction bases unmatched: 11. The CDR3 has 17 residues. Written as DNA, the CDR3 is TGTGCCAGCTCATCGCTCGCGGGGACTACGAGCACAGATACGCAGTATTTT. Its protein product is CASSSLAGTTSTDTQYF. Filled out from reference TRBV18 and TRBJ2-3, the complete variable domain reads NAGVMQNPRHLVRRRGQEARLRCSPMKGHSHVYWYRQLPEEGLKFMVYLQKENIIDESGMPKERFSAEFPKEGPSILRIQQVVRGDSAAYFCASSSLAGTTSTDTQYFGPGTRLTVL.

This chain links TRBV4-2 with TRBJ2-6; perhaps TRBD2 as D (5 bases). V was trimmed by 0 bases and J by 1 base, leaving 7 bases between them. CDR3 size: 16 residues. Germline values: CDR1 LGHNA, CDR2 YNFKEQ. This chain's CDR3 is CASSQDWRSGANVLTF. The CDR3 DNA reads TGTGCCAGCAGCCAAGATTGGAGGTCTGGGGCCAACGTCCTGACTTTC.

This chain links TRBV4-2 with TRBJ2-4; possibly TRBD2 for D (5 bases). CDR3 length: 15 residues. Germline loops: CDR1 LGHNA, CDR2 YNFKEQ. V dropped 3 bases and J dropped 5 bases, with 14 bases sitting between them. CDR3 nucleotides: TGTGCCAGCAGCCAGGGAGATCGTACTCAAAACATTCAGTACTTC. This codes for CASSQGDRTQNIQYF.

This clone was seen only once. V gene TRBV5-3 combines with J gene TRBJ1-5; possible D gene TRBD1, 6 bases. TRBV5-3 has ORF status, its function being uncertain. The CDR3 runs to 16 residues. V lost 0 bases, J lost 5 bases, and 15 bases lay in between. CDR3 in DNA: TGTGCCAGAAGCTTGGATCGGAGGACAGCCCATCAGCCCCAGCATTTT. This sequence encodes CARSLDRRTAHQPQHF.

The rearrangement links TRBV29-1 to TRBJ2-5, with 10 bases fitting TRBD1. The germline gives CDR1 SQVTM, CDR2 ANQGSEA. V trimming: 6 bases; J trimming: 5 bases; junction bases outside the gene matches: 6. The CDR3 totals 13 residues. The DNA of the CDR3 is TGCAGCGTATCGACAGGGGGCCTGGAGACCCAGTACTTC. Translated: CSVSTGGLETQYF.

CDR3 sequence reads: CASSYSTGPHNEQFF. CDR3 DNA: TGTGCCAGCAGTTACTCGACGGGACCCCACAATGAGCAGTTCTTC. This rearrangement joins TRBV6-5 to TRBJ2-1; D assignment may be TRBD1 or TRBD2 (5 bases each). This CDR3 spans 15 amino acids. The V gene lost 0 bases and the J gene lost 5 bases, with 11 bases spanning the gap. CDR1 MNHEY and CDR2 SVGAGI come from the germline V gene.

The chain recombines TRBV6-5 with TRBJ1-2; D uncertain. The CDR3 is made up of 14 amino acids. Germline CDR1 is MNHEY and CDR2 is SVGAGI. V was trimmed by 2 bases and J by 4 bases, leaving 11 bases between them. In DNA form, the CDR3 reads TGTGCCAGCAGTTACGGTGCAGTAGGCTATGGCTACACCTTC. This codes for CASSYGAVGYGYTF.

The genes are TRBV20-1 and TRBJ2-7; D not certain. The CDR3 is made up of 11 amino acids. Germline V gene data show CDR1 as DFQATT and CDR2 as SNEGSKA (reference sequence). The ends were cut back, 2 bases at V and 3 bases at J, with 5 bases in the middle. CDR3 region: CSARSGYEQYF. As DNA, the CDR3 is TGCAGTGCTAGAAGTGGCTACGAGCAGTACTTC.

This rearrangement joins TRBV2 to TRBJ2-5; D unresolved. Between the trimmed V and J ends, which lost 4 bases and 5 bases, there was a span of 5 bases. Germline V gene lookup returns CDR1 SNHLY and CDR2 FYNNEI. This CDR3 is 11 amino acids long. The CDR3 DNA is TGTGCCAGCAGTGCCGGTGAGACCCAGTACTTC. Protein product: CASSAGETQYF.

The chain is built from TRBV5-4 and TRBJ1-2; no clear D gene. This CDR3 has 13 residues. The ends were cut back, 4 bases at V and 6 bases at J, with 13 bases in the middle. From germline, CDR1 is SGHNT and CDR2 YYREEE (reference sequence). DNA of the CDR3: TGTGCCAGCAGCGTCAAGACGGAGGATGGCTACACCTTC. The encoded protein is CASSVKTEDGYTF.

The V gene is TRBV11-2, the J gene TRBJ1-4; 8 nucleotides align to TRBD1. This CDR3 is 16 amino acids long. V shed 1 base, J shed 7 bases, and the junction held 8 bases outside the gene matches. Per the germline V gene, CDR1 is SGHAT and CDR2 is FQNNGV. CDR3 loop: CASSLGDRLMGEKLFF. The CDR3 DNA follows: TGTGCCAGCAGCTTAGGGGACAGGCTGATGGGTGAAAAACTGTTTTTT.

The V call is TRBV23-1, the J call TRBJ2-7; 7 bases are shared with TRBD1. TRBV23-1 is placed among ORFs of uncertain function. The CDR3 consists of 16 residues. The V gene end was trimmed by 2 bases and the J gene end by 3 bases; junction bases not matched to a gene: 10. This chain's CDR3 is CASSQGTAHYYYEQYF. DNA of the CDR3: TGCGCCAGCAGTCAAGGGACAGCCCACTACTACTACGAGCAGTACTTC.

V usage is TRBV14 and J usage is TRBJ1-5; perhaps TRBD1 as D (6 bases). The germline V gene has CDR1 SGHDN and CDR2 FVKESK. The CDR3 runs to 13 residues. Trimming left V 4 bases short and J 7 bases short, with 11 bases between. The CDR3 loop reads CASSRGGGQPQHF. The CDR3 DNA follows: TGTGCCAGCAGCCGAGGGGGGGGACAGCCCCAGCATTTT. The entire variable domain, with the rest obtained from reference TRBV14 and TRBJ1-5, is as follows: EAGVTQFPSHSVIEKGQTVTLRCDPISGHDNLYWYRRVMGKEIKFLLHFVKESKQDESGMPNNRFLAERTGGTYSTLKVQPAELEDSGVYFCASSRGGGQPQHFGDGTRLSIL.

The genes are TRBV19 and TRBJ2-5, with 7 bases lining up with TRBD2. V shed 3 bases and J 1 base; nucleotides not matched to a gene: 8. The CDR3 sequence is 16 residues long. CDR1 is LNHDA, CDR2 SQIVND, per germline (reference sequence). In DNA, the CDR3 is TGTGCCAGTAGTATTGGGGGGGAAGGAGGCCAAGAGACCCAGTACTTC. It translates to CASSIGGEGGQETQYF.